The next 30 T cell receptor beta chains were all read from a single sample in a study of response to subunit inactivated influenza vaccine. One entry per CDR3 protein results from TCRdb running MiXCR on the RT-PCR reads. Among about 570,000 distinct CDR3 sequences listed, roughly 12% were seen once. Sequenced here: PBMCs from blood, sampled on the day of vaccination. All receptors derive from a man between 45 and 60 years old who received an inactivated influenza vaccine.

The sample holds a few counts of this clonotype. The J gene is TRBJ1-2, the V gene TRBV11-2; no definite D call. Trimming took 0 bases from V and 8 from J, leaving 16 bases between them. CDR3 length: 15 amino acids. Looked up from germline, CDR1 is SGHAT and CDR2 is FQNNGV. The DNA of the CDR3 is TGTGCCAGCAGCTTAGATAATACCCCGCCCCGGGGCTACACCTTC. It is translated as CASSLDNTPPRGYTF.

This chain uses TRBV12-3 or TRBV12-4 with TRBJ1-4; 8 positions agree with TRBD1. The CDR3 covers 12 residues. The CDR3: CATRRGLEKLFF. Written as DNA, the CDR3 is TGTGCGACGCGCAGGGGGCTAGAAAAACTGTTTTTT.

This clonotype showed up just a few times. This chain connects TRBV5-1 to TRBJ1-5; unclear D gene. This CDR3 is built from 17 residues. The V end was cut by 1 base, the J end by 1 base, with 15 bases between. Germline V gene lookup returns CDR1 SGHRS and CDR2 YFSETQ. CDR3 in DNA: TGCGCCAGCAGCTTGTATGTGCGGAGGACGAGCAATCAGCCCCAGCATTTT. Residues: CASSLYVRRTSNQPQHF. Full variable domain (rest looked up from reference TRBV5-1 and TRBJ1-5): KAGVTQTPRYLIKTRGQQVTLSCSPISGHRSVSWYQQTPGQGLQFLFEYFSETQRNKGNFPGRFSGRQFSNSRSEMNVSTLELGDSALYLCASSLYVRRTSNQPQHFGDGTRLSIL.

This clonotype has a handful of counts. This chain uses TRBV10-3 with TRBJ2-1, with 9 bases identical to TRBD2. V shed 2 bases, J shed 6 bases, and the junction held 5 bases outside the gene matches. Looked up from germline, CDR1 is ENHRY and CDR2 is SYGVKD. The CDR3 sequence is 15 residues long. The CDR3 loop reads CAISEPSGTFNEQFF. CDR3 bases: TGTGCCATCAGTGAGCCTAGCGGGACCTTCAATGAGCAGTTCTTC.

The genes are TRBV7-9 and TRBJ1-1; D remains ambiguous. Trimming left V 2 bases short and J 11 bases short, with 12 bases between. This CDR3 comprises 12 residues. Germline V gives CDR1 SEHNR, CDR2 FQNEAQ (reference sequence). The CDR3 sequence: CASSLRTTGAFF. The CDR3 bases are TGTGCCAGCAGCTTACGGACCACGGGGGCTTTCTTT.

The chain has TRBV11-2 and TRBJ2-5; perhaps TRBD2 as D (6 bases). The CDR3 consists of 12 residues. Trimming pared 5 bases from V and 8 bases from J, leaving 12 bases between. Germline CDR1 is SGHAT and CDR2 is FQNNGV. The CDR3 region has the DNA TGTGCCAGCAGCCCCCCAGCGGGCACCCAGTACTTC. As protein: CASSPPAGTQYF.

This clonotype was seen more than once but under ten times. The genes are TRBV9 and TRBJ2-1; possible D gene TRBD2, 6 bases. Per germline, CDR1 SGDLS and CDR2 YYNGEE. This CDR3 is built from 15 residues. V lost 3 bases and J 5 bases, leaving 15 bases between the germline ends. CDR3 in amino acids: CASSAGSGVDNEQFF. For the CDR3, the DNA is TGTGCCAGCAGCGCCGGGAGTGGCGTAGACAATGAGCAGTTCTTC.

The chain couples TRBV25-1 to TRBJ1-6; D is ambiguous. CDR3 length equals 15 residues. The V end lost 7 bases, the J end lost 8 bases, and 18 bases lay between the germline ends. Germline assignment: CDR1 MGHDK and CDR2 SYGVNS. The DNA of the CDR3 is TGTGCCAGCATTGCAAGCGGCGATTTTTATTCACCCCTCCACTTT. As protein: CASIASGDFYSPLHF.

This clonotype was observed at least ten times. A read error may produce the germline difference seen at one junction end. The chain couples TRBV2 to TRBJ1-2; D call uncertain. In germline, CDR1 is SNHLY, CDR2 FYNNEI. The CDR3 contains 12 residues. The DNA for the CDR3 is TGTGCCAGCAGGGAAGACAACTATGGCTACACCTTC. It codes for CASREDNYGYTF. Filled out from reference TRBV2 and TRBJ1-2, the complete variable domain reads EPEVTQTPSHQVTQMGQEVILRCVPISNHLYFYWYRQILGQKVEFLVSFYNNEISEKSEIFDDQFSVERPDGSNFTLKIRSTKLEDSAMYFCASREDNYGYTFGSGTRLTVV.

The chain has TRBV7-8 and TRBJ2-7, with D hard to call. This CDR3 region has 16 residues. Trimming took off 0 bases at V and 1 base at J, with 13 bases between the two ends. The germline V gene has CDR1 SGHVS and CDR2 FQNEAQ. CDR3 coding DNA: TGTGCCAGCAGCTTAGCCCTGGCTACCCAGTCCTACGAGCAGTACTTC. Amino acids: CASSLALATQSYEQYF.

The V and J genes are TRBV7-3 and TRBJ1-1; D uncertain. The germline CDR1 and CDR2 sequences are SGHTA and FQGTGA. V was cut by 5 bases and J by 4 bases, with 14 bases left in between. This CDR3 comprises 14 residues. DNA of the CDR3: TGTGCCAGCAGCCCGGGGTTTCTTGGCACTGAAGCTTTCTTT. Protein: CASSPGFLGTEAFF.

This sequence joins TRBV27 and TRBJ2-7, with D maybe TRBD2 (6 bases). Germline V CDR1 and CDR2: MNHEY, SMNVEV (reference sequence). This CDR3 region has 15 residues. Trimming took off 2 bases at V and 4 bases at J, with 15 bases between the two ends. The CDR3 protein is CASSLGLRGRYEQYF. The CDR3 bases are TGTGCCAGCAGTTTAGGTTTGCGGGGTAGATACGAGCAGTACTTC.

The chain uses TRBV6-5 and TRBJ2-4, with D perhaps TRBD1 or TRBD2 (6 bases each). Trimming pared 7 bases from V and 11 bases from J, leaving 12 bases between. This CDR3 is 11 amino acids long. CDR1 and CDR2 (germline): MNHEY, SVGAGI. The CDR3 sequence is CASTAGEVQYF. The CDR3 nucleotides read TGTGCCAGCACCGCAGGGGAGGTTCAGTACTTC.

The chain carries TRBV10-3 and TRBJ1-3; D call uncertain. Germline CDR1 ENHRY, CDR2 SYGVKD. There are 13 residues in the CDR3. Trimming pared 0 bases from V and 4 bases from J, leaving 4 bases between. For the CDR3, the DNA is TGTGCCATCAGTGAGTCTTGGGGAAACACCATATATTTT. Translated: CAISESWGNTIYF.

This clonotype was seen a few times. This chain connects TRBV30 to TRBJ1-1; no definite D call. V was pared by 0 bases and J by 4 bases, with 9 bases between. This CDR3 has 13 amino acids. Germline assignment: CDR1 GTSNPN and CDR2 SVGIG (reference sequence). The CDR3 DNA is TGTGCCTGGAGTGTACTCCGGGGCACTGAAGCTTTCTTT. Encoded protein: CAWSVLRGTEAFF. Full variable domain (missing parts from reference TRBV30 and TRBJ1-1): SQTIHQWPATLVQPVGSPLSLECTVEGTSNPNLYWYRQAAGRGLQLLFYSVGIGQISSEVPQNLSASRPQDRQFILSSKKLLLSDSGFYLCAWSVLRGTEAFFGQGTRLTVV.

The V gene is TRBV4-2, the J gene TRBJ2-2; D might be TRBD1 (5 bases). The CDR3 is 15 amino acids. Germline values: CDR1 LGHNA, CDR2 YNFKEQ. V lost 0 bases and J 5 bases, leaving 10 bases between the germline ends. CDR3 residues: CASSQESGLTGELFF. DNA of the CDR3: TGTGCCAGCAGCCAAGAATCAGGGTTGACCGGGGAGCTGTTTTTT.

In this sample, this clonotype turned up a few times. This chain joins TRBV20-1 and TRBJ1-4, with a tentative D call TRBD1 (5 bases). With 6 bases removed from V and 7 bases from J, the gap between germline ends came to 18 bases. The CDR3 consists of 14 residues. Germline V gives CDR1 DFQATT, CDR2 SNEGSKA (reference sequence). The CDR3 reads CSATVGGWSEKLFF. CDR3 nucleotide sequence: TGCAGTGCAACCGTCGGGGGGTGGAGTGAAAAACTGTTTTTT.

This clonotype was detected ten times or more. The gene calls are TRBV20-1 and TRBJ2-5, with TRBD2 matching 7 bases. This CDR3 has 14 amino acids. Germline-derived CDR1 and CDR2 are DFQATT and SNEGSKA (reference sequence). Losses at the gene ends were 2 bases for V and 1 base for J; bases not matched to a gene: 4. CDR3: CSARSSGVQETQYF. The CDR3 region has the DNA TGCAGTGCTAGATCTAGCGGCGTCCAAGAGACCCAGTACTTC.

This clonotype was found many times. This CDR3 reads CASSQVAGFGDTQYF. The CDR3 DNA sequence: TGCGCCAGCAGCCAAGTTGCGGGGTTCGGCGATACGCAGTATTTT. The V call is TRBV4-3, the J call TRBJ2-3; possible D gene TRBD2, 6 bases. Per germline, CDR1 LGHNA and CDR2 YSLEER. This CDR3 is built from 15 residues. V was pared by 1 base and J by 6 bases, with 14 bases between.

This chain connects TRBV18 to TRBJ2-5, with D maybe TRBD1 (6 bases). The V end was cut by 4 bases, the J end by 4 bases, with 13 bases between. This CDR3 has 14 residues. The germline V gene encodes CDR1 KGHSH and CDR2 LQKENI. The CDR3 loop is CASSRQGQGETQYF. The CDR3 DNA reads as TGTGCCAGCTCACGCCAGGGGCAAGGAGAGACCCAGTACTTC.

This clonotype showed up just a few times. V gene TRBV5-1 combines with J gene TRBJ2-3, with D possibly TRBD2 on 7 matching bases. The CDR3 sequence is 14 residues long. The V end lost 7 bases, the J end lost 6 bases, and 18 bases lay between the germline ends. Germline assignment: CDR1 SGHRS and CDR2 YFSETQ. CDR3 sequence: CASRGREISDTQYF. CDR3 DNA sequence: TGCGCCAGCCGGGGGCGGGAGATATCCGATACGCAGTATTTT.

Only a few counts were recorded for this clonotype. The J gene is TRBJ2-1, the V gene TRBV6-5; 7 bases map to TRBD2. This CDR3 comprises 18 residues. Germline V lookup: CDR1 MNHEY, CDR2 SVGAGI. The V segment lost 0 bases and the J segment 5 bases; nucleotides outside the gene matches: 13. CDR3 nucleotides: TGTGCCAGCAGTTACTCGATTAGTGGGGCTAGCGGCAACAATGAGCAGTTCTTC. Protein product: CASSYSISGASGNNEQFF.

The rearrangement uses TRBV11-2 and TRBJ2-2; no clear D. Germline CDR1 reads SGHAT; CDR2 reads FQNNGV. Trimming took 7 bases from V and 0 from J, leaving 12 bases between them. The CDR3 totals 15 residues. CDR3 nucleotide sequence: TGTGCCAGCACCCTAGGTGGCGCGAACACCGGGGAGCTGTTTTTT. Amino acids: CASTLGGANTGELFF.

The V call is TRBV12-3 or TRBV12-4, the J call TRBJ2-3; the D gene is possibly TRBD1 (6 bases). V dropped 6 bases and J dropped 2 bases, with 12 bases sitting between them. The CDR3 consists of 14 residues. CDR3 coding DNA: TGTGCCAGCAGCCATGGACAGCACACAGATACGCAGTATTTT. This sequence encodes CASSHGQHTDTQYF.

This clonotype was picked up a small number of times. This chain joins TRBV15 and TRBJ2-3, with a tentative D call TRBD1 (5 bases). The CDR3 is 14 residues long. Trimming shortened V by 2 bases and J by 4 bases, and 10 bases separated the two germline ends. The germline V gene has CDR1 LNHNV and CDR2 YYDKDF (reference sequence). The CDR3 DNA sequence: TGTGCCACCAGCAGAAAGGCAGGGTCAGATACGCAGTATTTT. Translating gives CATSRKAGSDTQYF.

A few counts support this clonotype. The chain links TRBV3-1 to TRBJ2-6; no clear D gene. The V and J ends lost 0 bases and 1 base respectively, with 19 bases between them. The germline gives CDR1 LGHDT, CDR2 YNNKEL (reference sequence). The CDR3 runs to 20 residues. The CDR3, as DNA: TGTGCCAGCAGCCAAGATCTCTGTCACCGGCCCCCATCTGGGGCCAACGTCCTGACTTTC. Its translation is CASSQDLCHRPPSGANVLTF.

The CDR3 DNA reads as TGTGCCAGCAGATGGGCAGTCTCCTACAATGAGCAGTTCTTC. Protein: CASRWAVSYNEQFF. The chain uses TRBV7-2 and TRBJ2-1; D unresolved. This CDR3 contains 14 residues. CDR1 and CDR2 from the germline V gene are SGHTA and FQGNSA. Trimming removed 6 bases from V and 0 bases from J, with 9 bases in between.

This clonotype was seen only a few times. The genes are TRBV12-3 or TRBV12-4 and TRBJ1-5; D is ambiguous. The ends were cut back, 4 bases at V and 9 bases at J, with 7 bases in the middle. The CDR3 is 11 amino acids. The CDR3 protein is CASSSRGPQHF. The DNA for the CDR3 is TGTGCCAGCAGTTCCCGAGGGCCCCAGCATTTT.

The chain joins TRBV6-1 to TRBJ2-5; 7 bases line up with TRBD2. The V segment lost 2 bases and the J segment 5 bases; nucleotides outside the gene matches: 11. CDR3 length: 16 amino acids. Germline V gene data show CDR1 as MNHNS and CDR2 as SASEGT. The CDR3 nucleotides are TGTGCCAGCAGTGAACCTCCCCTAGCGGTTGAGGAGACCCAGTACTTC. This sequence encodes CASSEPPLAVEETQYF.

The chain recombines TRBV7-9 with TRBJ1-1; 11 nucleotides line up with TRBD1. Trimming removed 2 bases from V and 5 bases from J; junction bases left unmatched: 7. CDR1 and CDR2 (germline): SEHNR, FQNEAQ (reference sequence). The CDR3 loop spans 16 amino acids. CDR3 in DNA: TGTGCCAGCAGCTTATGGACAGGGGGCTGGGGTACTGAAGCTTTCTTT. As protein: CASSLWTGGWGTEAFF. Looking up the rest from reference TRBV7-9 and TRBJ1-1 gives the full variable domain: DTGVSQNPRHKITKRGQNVTFRCDPISEHNRLYWYRQTLGQGPEFLTYFQNEAQLEKSRLLSDRFSAERPKGSFSTLEIQRTEQGDSAMYLCASSLWTGGWGTEAFFGQGTRLTVV.